The T cell receptor (beta chain) described here comes from a study of blood T cell repertoires in COVID-19 (TCRdb year 2020). As for the study more broadly: Samples covering the acute and convalescent phases of COVID-19 were provided by collaborators in the United States, Italy and Spain. The material from the prospective study consisted of cDNA or gDNA derived from T cells, B-cell-depleted T cells, or PBMCs. Deeply sampled blood TCRbeta repertoires from subjects exposed to, actively infected with, or recovered from COVID-19 were included in the dataset. The repertoires were released in a freely available public database meant as a resource for research on the immune response to SARS-CoV-2. Samples were obtained from the ongoing ImmuneRACE study (first 160 participants) and from over a thousand subjects provided by 6 global collaborators. The sample metadata nearly always contained a de-identified subject ID, COVID-19 status, age in years and sex. Where HLA class I and class II types were available, the types were taken from metadata supplied by the sample provider, not from assay-based typing.

The CDR3 holds 14 amino acids from the cysteine to the phenylalanine. Only the CDR3 DNA stays, 42 bases, in frame from base 1. V trim: 5 bases; J trim: 5 bases; unmatched bases: 8. CDR1 and CDR2 are drawn from the germline V gene: SQVTM, ANQGSEA. Each collaborating institution followed its own protocols to collect whole blood in K2EDTA tubes. For TCRbeta analysis, collaborator samples were shipped as frozen whole blood, as isolated PBMCs, or as DNA extracted from either sample type. Results the study describes overall, beyond this receptor: Clinical and demographic metadata were provided uncurated, with the amount varying by source and participant.

In the case of this clone: What antigen it recognizes has not been identified. No base quality values were provided; no much bigger clone lies one nucleotide off.

The immunoSEQ Assay, a bias-controlled multiplex PCR, was used to amplify TCRbeta CDR3 regions from genomic DNA. The study's processing was this. Nucleated cell counts per sample were estimated from amplification of reference gene primers within the assay. To quantify the absolute abundance of each unique TCRbeta CDR3 rearrangement, sequence reads were collapsed and filtered. For each sample, productive Simpson clonality was calculated by taking the square root of Simpson's diversity index across productive rearrangements. TCRdb took over this immuneACCESS table, retaining in-frame rearrangements with V and J assigned. Such tables are incomplete; in checked studies, under half of the missing clones stem from an unresolved V gene, and the remainder is unexplained. V and J calls and clone size are given by that table; D and trimming were obtained from the DNA. For this sample the table gives more than 90,000 clones, of which around nine tenths were detected only once. In total, the top ten clones hold around 4.5% of the sample.

The sequencing sample was made of peripheral blood. Here the chain combines TRBV29-1 and TRBJ2-5; the junction holds 10 bases that match TRBD1. This TCR was recovered from a middle-aged man with acute or convalescent COVID-19. The sequenced DNA: TGCAGCGTTCGTAGACAGGGGGCCGGGGAGACCCAGTACTTC. Translated, this is CSVRRQGAGETQYF.